The 11 T cell receptor beta chains in this list originate from one sample, sequenced in a study of T cell responses to AZD1222 COVID-19 vaccine. TCRdb's table, derived via immunoSEQ multiplex PCR, lists solely in-frame clones and lacks some. The table shows 20,000 to 25,000 clones, with about 80% occurring only once. Here the sequenced sample was peripheral blood, taken on day 0 of AZD1222 vaccination. The source of these receptors is an adult in good health.

This chain joins TRBV11-3 and TRBJ2-1; 11 positions match TRBD2. After removal of 5 bases from V and 6 bases from J, the junction contained 6 bases not matched to a gene. The CDR3 extends over 15 amino acids. Germline assignment: CDR1 SGHNT and CDR2 YENEEA. The CDR3 loop reads CASSPLAGGGNEQFF. CDR3 sequence (DNA): TGTGCCAGCAGCCCCTTAGCGGGGGGGGGCAATGAGCAGTTCTTC.

The chain uses TRBV18 and TRBJ1-3; no firm D call. Germline V lookup: CDR1 KGHSH, CDR2 LQKENI. The CDR3 is 14 amino acids. Deletions cut 0 bases from V and 6 bases from J, with 9 bases between. The CDR3 spells CASSPPGSINTIYF. The CDR3 DNA is TGTGCCAGCTCACCACCGGGCTCCATAAACACCATATATTTT.

The chain combines TRBV27 with TRBJ2-2; TRBD1 is a possible D gene (7 bases). The germline V gene encodes CDR1 MNHEY and CDR2 SMNVEV (reference sequence). The CDR3 is made up of 15 amino acids. The V gene lost 6 bases and the J gene lost 2 bases, with 13 bases spanning the gap. The CDR3 region has the DNA TGTGCCAGCAGAAGGCGGGACAGAAACACCGGGGAGCTGTTTTTT. It codes for CASRRRDRNTGELFF.

The chain employs TRBV7-9 and TRBJ1-3; D is undetermined. The V gene's germline CDR1 is SEHNR and CDR2 FQNEAQ (reference sequence). The length of the CDR3 is 14 residues. V was shortened by 3 bases and J by 3 bases, with 9 bases between the two germline ends. Written as DNA, the CDR3 is TGTGCCAGCAGCTTTCCTGAGGGTGGAAACACCATATATTTT. This sequence encodes CASSFPEGGNTIYF.

The genes are TRBV24-1 and TRBJ2-3; no clear D gene. The CDR3 is 13 residues long. V dropped 5 bases and J dropped 5 bases, with 10 bases sitting between them. Germline V gives CDR1 KGHDR, CDR2 SFDVKD. CDR3 residues: CATSVPPGDTQYF. Here the CDR3 DNA reads TGTGCCACCAGTGTACCACCCGGAGATACGCAGTATTTT.

The chain links TRBV25-1 to TRBJ1-6; tentative D call: TRBD1 (5 bases). Trimming removed 3 bases at V and 7 bases at J, with 10 bases between. This CDR3 comprises 14 residues. The germline CDR1 and CDR2 sequences are MGHDK and SYGVNS. The CDR3 DNA sequence: TGTGCCAGCAGTGAGGGGGACCCAAATTCACCCCTCCACTTT. Its translation is CASSEGDPNSPLHF.

The V and J genes are TRBV12-3 or TRBV12-4 and TRBJ2-3; D unclear. The CDR3 is 12 amino acids. V was clipped by 1 base and J by 4 bases, with 3 bases between them. CDR3 amino acids: CASSLVADTQYF. In DNA, the CDR3 is TGTGCCAGCAGTTTAGTCGCAGATACGCAGTATTTT.

The J gene is TRBJ2-1, the V gene TRBV21-1; TRBD2 reflects the table's D call only, with no check against the DNA. TRBV21-1 is a listed pseudogene. The CDR3 runs to 19 residues. CDR3 sequence (DNA): TGTGCCAGCAGGGAAAAATCGACTGTGGGACTAGCGGGGGGCAATGAGCAGTTCTTC. It translates to CASREKSTVGLAGGNEQFF.

The CDR3 protein is CASRWTGGEQYF. In DNA form, the CDR3 reads TGTGCCAGCAGGTGGACTGGAGGGGAGCAGTACTTC. The chain joins TRBV7-9 to TRBJ2-7; tentatively, D is TRBD2 (6 bases). CDR3 length: 12 amino acids. V shed 6 bases and J shed 7 bases, with 13 bases lying between them. The germline CDR1 and CDR2 sequences are SEHNR and FQNEAQ (reference sequence).

CDR3 bases: TGCGCCAGCAGCTTGGAACCCCAAGGGGACAATGAGCAGTTCTTC. Its protein product is CASSLEPQGDNEQFF. The rearrangement uses TRBV5-1 and TRBJ2-1; weak D call: TRBD1 (5 bases). Trimming left V 0 bases short and J 5 bases short, with 12 bases between. CDR3 size: 15 residues. Per germline, CDR1 SGHRS and CDR2 YFSETQ.

J is TRBJ2-1 and V is TRBV7-9, with D unclear. With 6 bases removed from V and 0 bases from J, the gap between germline ends came to 18 bases. Germline V CDR1 and CDR2: SEHNR, FQNEAQ (reference sequence). The CDR3 length is 17 residues. The CDR3 sequence: CASSYSLPQSSYNEQFF. The CDR3 nucleotides read TGTGCCAGCAGTTACAGCCTACCCCAGAGCTCCTACAATGAGCAGTTCTTC.